These 10 T cell receptor beta chains were all obtained from the same sample, sequenced in a study of Graves' ophthalmopathy and Graves' hyperthyroidism listed by TCRdb under 2018. Sequenced using an Illumina HiSeq 2000. For repertoire sequencing, the TCR beta CDR3 regions were amplified from RNA transcripts. HTBI primers and the Qiagen OneStep RT-PCR kit were used in a first-round RT-PCR, which was followed by a second-round multiplex PCR, size selection and purification. TCRdb reprocessing: public reads trimmed at Q25 with fastp, clones called with MiXCR, in-frame beta chains kept. Under each unique CDR3 protein, matching rows form one entry showing the most common genes and DNA. The sample table shows 150,000 to 200,000 distinct CDR3 sequences, and 39% are seen once. The ten biggest clones cover over 7% of the sample. The sequenced sample was peripheral blood. Source of these receptors: a man aged 30 to 45 with Graves' ophthalmopathy. Donor details come from another sample of the same person, matched by shared clones.

CDR3 region: CASNAGGNQETQYF. The CDR3 DNA is TGTGCCAGCAACGCGGGGGGCAATCAAGAGACCCAGTACTTC. The genes are TRBV28 and TRBJ2-5; 8 bases align to TRBD2. The junction had 6 bases not matched to a gene; V was cut back by 7 bases and J by 2 bases. The CDR3 contains 14 residues. CDR1 and CDR2 from the germline V gene are MDHEN and SYDVKM.

This clonotype was picked up many times. This chain joins TRBV28 and TRBJ2-5, with TRBD1 as a possible D gene (6 bases). Germline lookup yields CDR1 MDHEN and CDR2 SYDVKM. The CDR3 consists of 13 residues. Deletions cut 6 bases from V and 7 bases from J, with 15 bases between. CDR3 region: CASRRTGSWTQYF. The CDR3 DNA follows: TGTGCCAGCAGACGAACAGGGTCTTGGACCCAGTACTTC.

This clonotype has a count of ten or more. The chain uses TRBV6-1 and TRBJ1-2, with D perhaps TRBD1 (5 bases). The V and J ends lost 7 bases and 8 bases respectively, with 14 bases between them. The CDR3 runs 12 residues. CDR1 and CDR2 (germline): MNHNS, SASEGT. The CDR3 DNA is TGTGCCAGCACCGACGGGGCGGGAGGCTACACCTTC. It encodes CASTDGAGGYTF.

At least ten counts were recorded for this clonotype. The chain uses TRBV11-2 and TRBJ2-7; 10 bases fit TRBD2. Looked up from germline, CDR1 is SGHAT and CDR2 is FQNNGV. The ends lost 3 bases at V and 2 bases at J; junction bases unmatched: 4. This CDR3 region has 15 residues. CDR3 sequence: CASSFSSGRAYEQYF. The CDR3 DNA sequence: TGTGCCAGCAGCTTTTCGAGCGGGAGGGCCTACGAGCAGTACTTC.

This clonotype was detected many times. The rearrangement uses TRBV7-6 and TRBJ2-7; 10 positions agree with TRBD1. With 5 bases clipped from V and 3 bases from J, the junction kept 4 bases outside the gene matches. Germline CDR1 is SGHVS and CDR2 is FNYEAQ. The CDR3 is made up of 14 amino acids. CDR3 protein: CASSQGQGSYEQYF. CDR3 DNA: TGTGCCAGCAGCCAGGGACAGGGGAGCTACGAGCAGTACTTC. Based on the CDR3 plus reference TRBV7-6 and TRBJ2-7, the full variable domain is GAGVSQSPRYKVTKRGQDVALRCDPISGHVSLYWYRQALGQGPEFLTYFNYEAQQDKSGLPNDRFSAERPEGSISTLTIQRTEQRDSAMYRCASSQGQGSYEQYFGPGTRLTVT.

V gene TRBV28 combines with J gene TRBJ1-2; 7 bases are a match to TRBD1. V shed 4 bases, J shed 8 bases, and the junction held 7 bases outside the gene matches. The V gene's germline CDR1 is MDHEN and CDR2 SYDVKM. This CDR3 is built from 13 residues. As DNA, the CDR3 is TGTGCCAGCAGTTACAGGGGAGAGGACGGCTACACCTTC. Amino acid sequence: CASSYRGEDGYTF.

This clonotype was observed a few times. Written as DNA, the CDR3 is TGTGCCTGGAGACCCTCAGGGTATCGAGAGACCCAGTACTTC. Its translation: CAWRPSGYRETQYF. The chain joins TRBV30 to TRBJ2-5, with TRBD1 as a possible D gene (5 bases). The V and J ends lost 3 bases and 4 bases respectively, with 15 bases between them. Germline CDR1 and CDR2: GTSNPN and SVGIG (reference sequence). The CDR3 is 14 amino acids.

The chain uses TRBV4-1 and TRBJ1-2; D possibly corresponds to TRBD1 (6 bases). Germline assignment: CDR1 MGHRA and CDR2 YSYEKL. Trimming left V 1 base short and J 2 bases short, with 11 bases between. There are 15 residues in the CDR3. The CDR3 sequence: CASSQVWGANYGYTF. CDR3 nucleotide sequence: TGCGCCAGCAGCCAAGTGTGGGGGGCGAACTATGGCTACACCTTC.

The V gene is TRBV27, the J gene TRBJ2-5; the D gene could be TRBD1 or TRBD2 (5 bases each). Germline V CDR1 and CDR2: MNHEY, SMNVEV (reference sequence). Trimming shortened V by 8 bases and J by 7 bases, and 14 bases separated the two germline ends. The CDR3 sequence is 12 residues long. CDR3 in amino acids: CASYGPGGTQYF. The CDR3, as DNA: TGTGCCAGCTACGGGCCTGGGGGGACCCAGTACTTC.

This clonotype came up many times. The chain recombines TRBV6-5 with TRBJ2-7, with D tentatively TRBD1 or TRBD2 (5 bases each). This CDR3 has 15 residues. Trimming cost V 5 bases and J 4 bases, with 18 bases left between them. The germline CDR1 and CDR2 sequences are MNHEY and SVGAGI. CDR3: CASSLRDPLWYEQYF. In DNA, the CDR3 is TGTGCCAGCAGTCTCCGGGACCCACTGTGGTACGAGCAGTACTTC.